A selection of T cell receptor beta chains follows, all from one sample in a study of technical replicates of blood from a handful of donors. Sequencing used immunoSEQ multiplex PCR; TCRdb keeps in-frame clones, though not all of them. Of about 82,000 clones listed, around 96% are singletons. The sample comprised T cells isolated from PBMCs. Every receptor here comes from a human donor in good health. Each CDR3 is given with its conserved first and last residue. Fields, in order: J gene, clone size, V gene, D gene, CDR3 length, CDR3 DNA, CDR3 protein. A D gene is named only where the DNA matches it firmly. Expanded clones are given a class, and other clones once, few, many or no size at all.

>TRBJ2-5|NA|TRBV7-2|TRBD2|16
TGTGCCAGCAGCTTACAAGCGGGAGGGCCTCAGAAGACCCAGTACTTC
CASSLQAGGPQKTQYF
>TRBJ1-2|NA|TRBV28|NA|14
TGTGCCAGCAATTCAGCAGGGGCGGCCTATGGCTACACCTTC
CASNSAGAAYGYTF
>TRBJ1-4|NA|TRBV9|NA|15
TGTGCCAGCAGCGTAGAGGGGGCAACTAATGAAAAACTGTTTTTT
CASSVEGATNEKLFF
>TRBJ2-3|once|TRBV19|NA|14
TGTGCCAGTGGTCCGGGACAAAACACAGATACGCAGTATTTT
CASGPGQNTDTQYF
>TRBJ2-5|NA|TRBV25-1|TRBD2|16
TGTGCCAGCAGTGATATGCTAGCGGGGGCACAAGAGACCCAGTACTTC
CASSDMLAGAQETQYF
>TRBJ2-5|NA|TRBV5-4|NA|15
TGTGCCAGCAGCTTGGCCGACAGATTCCAAGAGACCCAGTACTTC
CASSLADRFQETQYF
>TRBJ1-4|NA|TRBV7-6|NA|15
TGTGCCAGCAGCTTAGCGTCCCGGGACACCCGCAAACTGTTTTTT
CASSLASRDTRKLFF
>TRBJ2-3|NA|TRBV5-6|TRBD2|16
TGTGCCAGCAGCTTGGGGGGACTAGCGGGAGGGTCGGGGCAGTATTTT
CASSLGGLAGGSGQYF
>TRBJ2-7|NA|TRBV5-1|TRBD1|14
TGCGCCAGCAGCTTACGACAGGGGATGTACGAGCAGTACTTC
CASSLRQGMYEQYF
>TRBJ2-2|NA|TRBV29-1|NA|12
TGCAGCGTTCAGGGTACGACCGGGGAGCTGTTTTTT
CSVQGTTGELFF
>TRBJ2-5|NA|TRBV19|TRBD2|14
TGTGCCAGTAGTACCACTAGCGGGAGACAGACCCAGTACTTC
CASSTTSGRQTQYF
>TRBJ2-7|NA|TRBV5-1|TRBD2|15
TGCGCCAGCAGCTCGTCGACTAGCGGAGCCTACGAGCAGTACTTC
CASSSSTSGAYEQYF
>TRBJ1-1|NA|TRBV30|NA|14
TGTGCCTGGAGTGTAAGTCTCGGGAACACTGAAGCTTTCTTT
CAWSVSLGNTEAFF
>TRBJ2-2|few|TRBV5-1|NA|14
TGCGCCAGCAGCACCGGACTGAACACCGGGGAGCTGTTTTTT
CASSTGLNTGELFF
>TRBJ2-2|NA|TRBV6-4|TRBD2|14
TGTGCCAGCCGACTAGCGGGAGACCACGGGGAGCTGTTTTTT
CASRLAGDHGELFF
>TRBJ1-5|NA|TRBV7-9|NA|12
TGTGCCAGCAGCTACTCTTTACAGCCCCAGCATTTT
CASSYSLQPQHF
>TRBJ2-1|NA|TRBV12-2|NA|19
TGTGCAAGTCGCTTAGTCCCCTTCACCCGGGACAGGACCTACAATGAGCAGTTCTTC
CASRLVPFTRDRTYNEQFF
>TRBJ2-4|NA|TRBV5-6|TRBD2|17
TGTGCCAGCAGTCTTGGACTAGCGGGACAAACTCAGGACATTCAGTACTTC
CASSLGLAGQTQDIQYF
>TRBJ2-7|NA|TRBV19|TRBD1|13
TGTGCCAGTAGTACCGGACAGGGGTGGGAGCAGTACTTC
CASSTGQGWEQYF
>TRBJ2-1|NA|TRBV7-2|NA|16
TGTGCCAGCACCTTACTAGCCCTAAGCTCCTACAATGAGCAGTTCTTC
CASTLLALSSYNEQFF
>TRBJ2-7|NA|TRBV7-9|NA|14
TGTGCCAGCAGCGAGACGACGGGGATGTACGAGCAGTACTTC
CASSETTGMYEQYF
>TRBJ2-3|NA|TRBV18|NA|15
TGTGCCAGCTCATTCGCAGGGTCTAGCACAGATACGCAGTATTTT
CASSFAGSSTDTQYF
>TRBJ2-5|NA|TRBV7-9|TRBD2|14
TGTGCCAGTCTTAGCGGGAACGGGGGGGAGACCCAGTACTTC
CASLSGNGGETQYF
>TRBJ2-7|NA|TRBV9|NA|15
TGTGCCAGCAGCGTAGGAGGGAGCCCAGCCAACGAGCAGTACTTC
CASSVGGSPANEQYF
>TRBJ2-7|NA|TRBV25-1|NA|11
TGTGCCAGCAGTGATCGCTACGAGCAGTACTTC
CASSDRYEQYF
>TRBJ2-7|few|TRBV5-5|NA|14
TGTGCCAGCAGCTTGAACAGGGCGGGCTACGAGCAGTACTTC
CASSLNRAGYEQYF
>TRBJ1-1|NA|TRBV11-2|TRBD1|16
TGTGCCAGCAACGTCCGGGACAGGGGATTGAACACTGAAGCTTTCTTT
CASNVRDRGLNTEAFF
>TRBJ2-7|NA|TRBV6-6|NA|15
TGTGCCAGCAGTTTCCGGGTCGAAGCCTCCTACGAGCAGTACTTC
CASSFRVEASYEQYF
>TRBJ2-3|NA|TRBV5-6|NA|18
TGTGCCAGCAGCCCGTCCTATTTTGCGGACAAGACCACAGATACGCAGTATTTT
CASSPSYFADKTTDTQYF
>TRBJ1-1|once|TRBV20-1|TRBD1|11
TGCAGTGGGACAGGGAACACTGAAGCTTTCTTT
CSGTGNTEAFF
>TRBJ2-3|NA|TRBV7-2|NA|14
TGTGCCAGCAGCTTAAGCCTATTCACAGATACGCAGTATTTT
CASSLSLFTDTQYF
>TRBJ1-1|NA|TRBV7-2|NA|15
TGTGCCAGCAGCTGGGGTATCAGGGGTGGGGCTGAAGCTTTCTTT
CASSWGIRGGAEAFF
>TRBJ1-1|NA|TRBV7-3|NA|14
TGTGCCAGCAGCTTAGGGGCAGGGAACACTGAAGCTTTCTTT
CASSLGAGNTEAFF
>TRBJ1-5|NA|TRBV13|TRBD1|16
TGTGCCAGCAGCTTAGGAGGGACAGGGGGCGTTCAGCCCCAGCATTTT
CASSLGGTGGVQPQHF
>TRBJ2-1|NA|TRBV7-9|TRBD2|12
TGTGCGAGCGGGAGAAGTTACGATGAGCAGTTCTTC
CASGRSYDEQFF
>TRBJ2-1|NA|TRBV27|TRBD2|16
TGTGCCAGCAGTTTACGTAGCGGGAGGGCCGGCAATGAGCAGTTCTTC
CASSLRSGRAGNEQFF
>TRBJ1-2|NA|TRBV6-5|TRBD1|13
TGTGCCAGCACCCCGGGACAGCTCTATGGCTACACCTTC
CASTPGQLYGYTF
>TRBJ1-5|NA|TRBV7-2|NA|13
TGTGCCAGCACCGATGACAGGAATCAGCCCCAGCATTTT
CASTDDRNQPQHF
>TRBJ2-1|once|TRBV4-3|TRBD1|18
TGCGCCAGCAGCCAAGTCTTGATCCTAGGACAGGGGGCCAATGAGCAGTTCTTC
CASSQVLILGQGANEQFF
>TRBJ1-2|once|TRBV5-4|NA|12
TGTGCCAGCAGCCCCGACTTGGTGGGCTACACCTTC
CASSPDLVGYTF
>TRBJ2-5|NA|TRBV5-1|TRBD2|19
TGCGCCAGCAGCCAAAACCCAGAATTACTAGCGGGAGGGCCCAAGACCCAGTACTTC
CASSQNPELLAGGPKTQYF
>TRBJ2-1|NA|TRBV11-2|TRBD2|17
TGTGCCAGCAGCTTAGTTGGTCGTAGCGGGGTTTACAATGAGCAGTTCTTC
CASSLVGRSGVYNEQFF
>TRBJ2-3|once|TRBV11-2|NA|16
TGTGCCAGCAGCCCCTCGGGAAAGATAAGCACAGATACGCAGTATTTT
CASSPSGKISTDTQYF
>TRBJ1-2|NA|TRBV11-2|TRBD1|14
TGTGCCAGCAGCGAGGGACAGGTCCTCTATGGCTACACCTTC
CASSEGQVLYGYTF
>TRBJ1-1|NA|TRBV27|NA|14
TGTGCCAGCAGTTTATTAGGAGAGAACACTGAAGCTTTCTTT
CASSLLGENTEAFF
>TRBJ2-7|NA|TRBV5-1|NA|12
TGCGCCAGCAGCCCCGGGGGCTACGAGCAGTACTTC
CASSPGGYEQYF
>TRBJ1-1|once|TRBV7-9|NA|14
TGTGCCAGTAGCTTAGAAGGTATTAGGGAGGAAGCTTTCTTT
CASSLEGIREEAFF
>TRBJ2-7|NA|TRBV28|TRBD2|15
TGTGCCAGCAGCCAAATGACTAGCGGGAGAGGCGAGCAGTACTTC
CASSQMTSGRGEQYF
>TRBJ1-2|NA|TRBV10-3|NA|14
TGTGCCACCATGCATGCGAGCAGGGAGGACGGCTACACCTTC
CATMHASREDGYTF
>TRBJ1-1|NA|TRBV4-1|NA|12
TGCGCCAGCAGCCAAGACAGCACTGAAGCTTTCTTT
CASSQDSTEAFF
>TRBJ2-7|NA|TRBV6-5|NA|15
TGTGCCAGCAGTTACTCTGGGGGCGAACCCTACGAGCAGTACTTC
CASSYSGGEPYEQYF
>TRBJ1-2|NA|TRBV6-5|NA|13
TGTGCCAGCTTCGGGTGGGAAGGGGATGGCTACACCTTC
CASFGWEGDGYTF
>TRBJ1-3|NA|TRBV5-1|NA|16
TGCGCCAGCACCGACCCAGGGGAAGTCTCTGGAAACACCATATATTTT
CASTDPGEVSGNTIYF
>TRBJ1-4|NA|TRBV28|NA|14
TGTGCCAGCAGTTTTCGCCCTAGGGGTGAAAAACTGTTTTTT
CASSFRPRGEKLFF
>TRBJ2-5|NA|TRBV15|TRBD1|15
TGTGCCACCAGCAACCTAGGACAGGGGGAGGAGACCCAGTACTTC
CATSNLGQGEETQYF
>TRBJ1-2|NA|TRBV6-5|TRBD1|15
TGTGCCACCTCGGGCTGGGACAGGAGATCCTATGGCTACACCTTC
CATSGWDRRSYGYTF
>TRBJ2-3|NA|TRBV7-8|NA|14
TGTGCCAGCAGCTTAGTGGTCTACGCAGATACGCAGTATTTT
CASSLVVYADTQYF
>TRBJ2-7|few|TRBV6-5|TRBD2|15
TGTGCCAGCAGTTACGAAGCTAGCGGCTCCTACGAGCAGTACTTC
CASSYEASGSYEQYF
>TRBJ1-2|NA|TRBV4-2|TRBD1|15
TGTGCCAGCAGCCCAAGACAGGGTTCCAACTATGGCTACACCTTC
CASSPRQGSNYGYTF